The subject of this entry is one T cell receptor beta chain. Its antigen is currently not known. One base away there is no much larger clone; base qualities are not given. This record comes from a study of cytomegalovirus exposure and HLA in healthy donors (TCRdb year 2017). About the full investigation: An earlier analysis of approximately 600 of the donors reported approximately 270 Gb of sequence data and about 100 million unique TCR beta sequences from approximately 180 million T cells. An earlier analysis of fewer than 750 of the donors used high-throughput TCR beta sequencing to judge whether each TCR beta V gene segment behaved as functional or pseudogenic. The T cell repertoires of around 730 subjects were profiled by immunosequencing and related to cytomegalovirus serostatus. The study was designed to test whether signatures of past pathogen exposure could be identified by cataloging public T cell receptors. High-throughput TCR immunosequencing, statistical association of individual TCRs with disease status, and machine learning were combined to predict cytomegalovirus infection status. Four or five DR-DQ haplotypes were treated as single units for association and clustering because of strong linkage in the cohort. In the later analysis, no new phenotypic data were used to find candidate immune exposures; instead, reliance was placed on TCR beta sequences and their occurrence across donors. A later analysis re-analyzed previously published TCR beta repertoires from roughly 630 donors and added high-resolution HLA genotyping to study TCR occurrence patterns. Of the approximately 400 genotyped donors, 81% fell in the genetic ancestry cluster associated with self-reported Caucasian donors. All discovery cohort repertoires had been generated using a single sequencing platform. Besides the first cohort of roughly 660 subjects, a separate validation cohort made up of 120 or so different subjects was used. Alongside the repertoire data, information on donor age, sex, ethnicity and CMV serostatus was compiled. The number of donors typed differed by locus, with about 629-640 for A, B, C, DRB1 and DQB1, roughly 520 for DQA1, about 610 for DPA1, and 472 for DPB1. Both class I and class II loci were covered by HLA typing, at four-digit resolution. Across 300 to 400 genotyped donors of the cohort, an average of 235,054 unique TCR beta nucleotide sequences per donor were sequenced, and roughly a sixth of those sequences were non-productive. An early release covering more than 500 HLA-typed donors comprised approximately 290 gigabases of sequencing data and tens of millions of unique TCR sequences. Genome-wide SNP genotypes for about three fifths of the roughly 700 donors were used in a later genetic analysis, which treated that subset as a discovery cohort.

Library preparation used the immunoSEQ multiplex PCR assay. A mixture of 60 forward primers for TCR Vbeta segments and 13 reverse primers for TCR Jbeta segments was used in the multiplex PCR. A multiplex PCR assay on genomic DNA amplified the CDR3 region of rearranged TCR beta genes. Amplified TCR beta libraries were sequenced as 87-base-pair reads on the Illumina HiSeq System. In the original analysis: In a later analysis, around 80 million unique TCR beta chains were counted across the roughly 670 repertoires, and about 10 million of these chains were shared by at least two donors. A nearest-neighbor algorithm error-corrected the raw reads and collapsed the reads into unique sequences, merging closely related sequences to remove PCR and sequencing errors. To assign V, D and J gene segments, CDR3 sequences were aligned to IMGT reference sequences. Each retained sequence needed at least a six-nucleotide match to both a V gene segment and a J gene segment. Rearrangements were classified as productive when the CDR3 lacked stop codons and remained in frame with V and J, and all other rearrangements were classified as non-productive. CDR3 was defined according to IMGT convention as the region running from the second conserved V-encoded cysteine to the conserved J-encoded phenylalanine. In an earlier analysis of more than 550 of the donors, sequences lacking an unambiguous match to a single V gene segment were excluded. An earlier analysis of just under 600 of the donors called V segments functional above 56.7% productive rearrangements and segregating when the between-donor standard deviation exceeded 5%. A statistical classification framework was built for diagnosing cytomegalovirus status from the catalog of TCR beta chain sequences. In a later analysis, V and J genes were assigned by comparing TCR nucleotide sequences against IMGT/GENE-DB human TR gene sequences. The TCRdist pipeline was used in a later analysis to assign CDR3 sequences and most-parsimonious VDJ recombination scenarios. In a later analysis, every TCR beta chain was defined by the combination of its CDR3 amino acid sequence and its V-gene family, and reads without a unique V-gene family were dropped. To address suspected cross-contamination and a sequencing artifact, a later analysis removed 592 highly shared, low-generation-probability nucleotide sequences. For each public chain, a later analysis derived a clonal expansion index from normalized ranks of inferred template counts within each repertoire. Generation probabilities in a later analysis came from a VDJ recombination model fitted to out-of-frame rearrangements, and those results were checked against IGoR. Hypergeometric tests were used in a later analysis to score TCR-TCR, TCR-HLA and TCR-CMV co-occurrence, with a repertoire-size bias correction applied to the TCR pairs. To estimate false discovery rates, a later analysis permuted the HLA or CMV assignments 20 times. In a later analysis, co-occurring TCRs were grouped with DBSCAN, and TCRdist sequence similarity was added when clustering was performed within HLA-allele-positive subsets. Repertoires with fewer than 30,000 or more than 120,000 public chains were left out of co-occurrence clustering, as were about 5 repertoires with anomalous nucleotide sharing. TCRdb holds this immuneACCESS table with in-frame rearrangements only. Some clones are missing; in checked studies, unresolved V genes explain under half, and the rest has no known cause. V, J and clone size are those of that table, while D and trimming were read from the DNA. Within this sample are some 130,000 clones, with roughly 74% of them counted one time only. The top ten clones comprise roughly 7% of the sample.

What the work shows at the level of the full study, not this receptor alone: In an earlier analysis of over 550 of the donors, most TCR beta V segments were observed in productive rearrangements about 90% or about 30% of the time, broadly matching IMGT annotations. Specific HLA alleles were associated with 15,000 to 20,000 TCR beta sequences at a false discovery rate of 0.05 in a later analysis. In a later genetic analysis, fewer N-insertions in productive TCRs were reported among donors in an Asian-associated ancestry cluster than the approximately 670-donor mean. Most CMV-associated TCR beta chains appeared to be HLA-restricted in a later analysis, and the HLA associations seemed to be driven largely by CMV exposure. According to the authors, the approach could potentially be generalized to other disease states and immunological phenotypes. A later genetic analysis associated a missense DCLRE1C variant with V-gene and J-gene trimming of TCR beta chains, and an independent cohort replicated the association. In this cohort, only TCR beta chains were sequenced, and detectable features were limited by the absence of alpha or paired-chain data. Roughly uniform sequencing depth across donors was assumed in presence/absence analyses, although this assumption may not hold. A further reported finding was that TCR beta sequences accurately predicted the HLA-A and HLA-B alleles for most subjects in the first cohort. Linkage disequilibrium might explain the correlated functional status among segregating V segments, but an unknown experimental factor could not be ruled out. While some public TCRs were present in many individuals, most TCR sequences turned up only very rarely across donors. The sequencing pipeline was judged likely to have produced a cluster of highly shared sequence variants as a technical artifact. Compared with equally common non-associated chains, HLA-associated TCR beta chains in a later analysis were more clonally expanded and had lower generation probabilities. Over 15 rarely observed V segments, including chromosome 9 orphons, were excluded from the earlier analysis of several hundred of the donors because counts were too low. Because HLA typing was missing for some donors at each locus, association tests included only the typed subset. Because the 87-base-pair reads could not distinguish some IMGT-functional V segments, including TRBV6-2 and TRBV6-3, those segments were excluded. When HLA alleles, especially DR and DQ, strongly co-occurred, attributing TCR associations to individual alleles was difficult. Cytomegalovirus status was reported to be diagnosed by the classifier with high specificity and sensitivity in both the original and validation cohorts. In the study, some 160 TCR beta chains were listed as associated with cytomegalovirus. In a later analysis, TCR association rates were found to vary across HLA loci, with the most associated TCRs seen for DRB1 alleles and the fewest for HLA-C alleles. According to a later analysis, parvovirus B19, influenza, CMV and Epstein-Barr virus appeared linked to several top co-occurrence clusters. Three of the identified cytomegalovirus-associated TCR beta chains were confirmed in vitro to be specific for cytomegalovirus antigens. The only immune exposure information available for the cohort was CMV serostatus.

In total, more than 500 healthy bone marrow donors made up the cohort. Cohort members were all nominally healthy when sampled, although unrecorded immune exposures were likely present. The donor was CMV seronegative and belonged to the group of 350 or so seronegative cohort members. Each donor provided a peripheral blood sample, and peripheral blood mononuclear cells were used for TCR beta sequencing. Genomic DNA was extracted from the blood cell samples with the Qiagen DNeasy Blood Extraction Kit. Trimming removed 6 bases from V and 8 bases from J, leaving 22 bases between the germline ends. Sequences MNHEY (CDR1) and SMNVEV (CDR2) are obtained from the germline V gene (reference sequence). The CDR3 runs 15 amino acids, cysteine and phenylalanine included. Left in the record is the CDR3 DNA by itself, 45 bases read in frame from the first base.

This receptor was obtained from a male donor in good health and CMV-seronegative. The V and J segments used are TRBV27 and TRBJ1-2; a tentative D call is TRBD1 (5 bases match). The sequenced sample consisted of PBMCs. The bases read TGTGCCAGCAGGGGATCCTCGGGCCTAAGGGGAGGCTACACCTTC. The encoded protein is CASRGSSGLRGGYTF.